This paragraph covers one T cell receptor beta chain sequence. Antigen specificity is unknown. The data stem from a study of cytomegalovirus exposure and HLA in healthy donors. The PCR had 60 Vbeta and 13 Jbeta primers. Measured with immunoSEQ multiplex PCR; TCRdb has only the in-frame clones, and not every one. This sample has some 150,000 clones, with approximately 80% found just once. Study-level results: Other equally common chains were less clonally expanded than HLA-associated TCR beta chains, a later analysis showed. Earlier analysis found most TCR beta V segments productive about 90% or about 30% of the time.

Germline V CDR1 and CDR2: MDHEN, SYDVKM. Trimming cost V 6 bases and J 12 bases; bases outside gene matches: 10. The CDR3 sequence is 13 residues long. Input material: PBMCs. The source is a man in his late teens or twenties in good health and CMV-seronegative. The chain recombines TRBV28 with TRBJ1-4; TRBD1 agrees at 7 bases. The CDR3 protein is CASRETGRWELFF. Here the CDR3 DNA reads TGTGCCAGCAGAGAGACAGGGCGCTGGGAACTGTTTTTT.